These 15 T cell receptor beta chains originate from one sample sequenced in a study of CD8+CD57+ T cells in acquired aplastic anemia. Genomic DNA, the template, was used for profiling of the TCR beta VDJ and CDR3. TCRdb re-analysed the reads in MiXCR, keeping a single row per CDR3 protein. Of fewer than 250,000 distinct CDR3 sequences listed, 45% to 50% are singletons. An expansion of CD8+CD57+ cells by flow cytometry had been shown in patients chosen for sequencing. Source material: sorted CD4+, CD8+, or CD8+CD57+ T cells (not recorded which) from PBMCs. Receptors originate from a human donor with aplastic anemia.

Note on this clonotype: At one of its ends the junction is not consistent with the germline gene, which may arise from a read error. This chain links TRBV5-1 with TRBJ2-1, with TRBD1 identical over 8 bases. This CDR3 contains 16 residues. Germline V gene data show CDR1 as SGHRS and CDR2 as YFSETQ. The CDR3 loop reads CASSLPSGGARNEQFF. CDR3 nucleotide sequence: TGTGCCAGCAGCTTGCCGTCAGGGGGCGCGCGCAATGAGCAGTTCTTC.

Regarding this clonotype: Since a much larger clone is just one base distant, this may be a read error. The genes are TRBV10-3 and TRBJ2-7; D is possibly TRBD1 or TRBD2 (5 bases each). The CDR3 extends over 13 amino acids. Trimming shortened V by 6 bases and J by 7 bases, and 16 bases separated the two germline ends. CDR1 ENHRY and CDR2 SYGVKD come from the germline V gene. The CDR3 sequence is CAISPGRRVEQYF. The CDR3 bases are TGTGCCATCAGCCCGGGACGGCGGGTTGAGCAGTACTTC.

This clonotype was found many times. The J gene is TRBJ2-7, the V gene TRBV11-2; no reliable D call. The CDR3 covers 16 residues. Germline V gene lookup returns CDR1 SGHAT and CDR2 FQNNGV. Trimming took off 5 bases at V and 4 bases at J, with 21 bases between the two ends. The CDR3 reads CASSPLKTGPTYEQYF. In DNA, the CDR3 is TGTGCCAGCAGCCCGCTAAAAACCGGGCCGACGTACGAGCAGTACTTC.

The CDR3 sequence: CASSRDTDIQYF. DNA for the CDR3: TGCGCCAGCAGCCGGGACACGGACATTCAGTACTTC. The chain carries TRBV5-1 and TRBJ2-4; the D gene is possibly TRBD1 (6 bases). CDR1 and CDR2 (germline): SGHRS, YFSETQ. V lost 4 bases and J 8 bases, leaving 10 bases between the germline ends. CDR3 size: 12 residues.

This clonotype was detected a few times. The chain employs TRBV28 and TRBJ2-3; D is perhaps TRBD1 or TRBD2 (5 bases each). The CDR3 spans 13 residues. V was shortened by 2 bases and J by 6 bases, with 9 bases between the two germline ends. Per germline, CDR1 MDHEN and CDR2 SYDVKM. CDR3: CASSLGDPDTQYF. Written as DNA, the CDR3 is TGTGCCAGCAGTTTAGGGGACCCGGATACGCAGTATTTT.

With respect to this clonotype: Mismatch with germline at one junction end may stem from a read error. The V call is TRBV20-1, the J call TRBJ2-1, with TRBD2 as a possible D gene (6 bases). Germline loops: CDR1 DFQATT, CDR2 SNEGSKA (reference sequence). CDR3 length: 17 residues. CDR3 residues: CSARTEGRRDPTNEQLF. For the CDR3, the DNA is TGCAGTGCTCGTACCGAGGGTAGGCGGGATCCCACCAATGAGCAGCTCTTC.

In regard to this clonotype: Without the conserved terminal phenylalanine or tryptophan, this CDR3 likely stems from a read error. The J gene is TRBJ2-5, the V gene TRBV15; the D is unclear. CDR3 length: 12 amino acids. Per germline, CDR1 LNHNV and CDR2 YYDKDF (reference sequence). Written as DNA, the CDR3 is TGCGCCACCAGCAGGTTTCAAGAGACCCAGTACGTC. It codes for CATSRFQETQYV.

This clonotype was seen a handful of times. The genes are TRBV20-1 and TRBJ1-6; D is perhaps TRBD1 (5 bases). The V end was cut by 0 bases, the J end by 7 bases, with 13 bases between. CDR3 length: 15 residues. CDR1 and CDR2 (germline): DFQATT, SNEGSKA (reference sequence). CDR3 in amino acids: CSARDWGSVNSPLHF. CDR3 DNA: TGCAGTGCTAGAGATTGGGGCAGTGTCAATTCACCCCTCCACTTT.

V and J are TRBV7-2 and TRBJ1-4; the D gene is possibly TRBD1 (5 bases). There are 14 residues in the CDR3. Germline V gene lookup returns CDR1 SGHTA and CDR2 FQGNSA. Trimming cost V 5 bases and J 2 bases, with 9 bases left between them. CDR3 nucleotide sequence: TGTGCCAGCAGCACGCGACAGACTAATGAAAAACTGTTTTTT. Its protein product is CASSTRQTNEKLFF.

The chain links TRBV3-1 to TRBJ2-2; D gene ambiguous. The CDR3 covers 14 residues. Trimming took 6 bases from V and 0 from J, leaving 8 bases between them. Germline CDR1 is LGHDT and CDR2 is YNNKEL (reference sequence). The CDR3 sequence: CASRLFSNTGELFF. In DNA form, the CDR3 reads TGTGCCAGCAGGCTTTTTTCGAACACCGGGGAGCTGTTTTTT.

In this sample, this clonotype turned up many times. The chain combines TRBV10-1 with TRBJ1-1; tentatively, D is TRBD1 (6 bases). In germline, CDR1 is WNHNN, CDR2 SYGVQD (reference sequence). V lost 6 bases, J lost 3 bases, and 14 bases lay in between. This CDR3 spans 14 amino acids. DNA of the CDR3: TGCGCCAGCAGCAAGGGGGGGATCGACACTGAAGCTTTCTTT. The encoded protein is CASSKGGIDTEAFF.

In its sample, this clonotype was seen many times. The CDR3 nucleotides read TGTGCCAGCAGCCAAAACCGCTACGAGCAGTACTTC. Translating it yields CASSQNRYEQYF. This chain links TRBV14 with TRBJ2-7; D is uncertain. V lost 2 bases and J lost 3, with 5 bases in between. Germline V gene sequence: CDR1 SGHDN, CDR2 FVKESK. CDR3 length equals 12 residues.

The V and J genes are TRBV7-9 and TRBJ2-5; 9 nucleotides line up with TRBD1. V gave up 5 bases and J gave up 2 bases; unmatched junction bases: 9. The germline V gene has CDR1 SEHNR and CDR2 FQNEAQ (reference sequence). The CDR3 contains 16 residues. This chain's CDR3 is CASSPSGTGLQETQYF. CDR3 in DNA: TGTGCCAGCAGCCCCTCGGGGACAGGGTTACAAGAGACCCAGTACTTC.

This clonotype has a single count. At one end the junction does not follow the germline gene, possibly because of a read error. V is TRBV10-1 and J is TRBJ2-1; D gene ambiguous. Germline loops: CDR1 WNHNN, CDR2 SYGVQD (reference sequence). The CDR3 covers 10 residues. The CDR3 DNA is TGTGCCTGCAGTCGCTTCCGGCAGTTCTTC. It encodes CACSRFRQFF.

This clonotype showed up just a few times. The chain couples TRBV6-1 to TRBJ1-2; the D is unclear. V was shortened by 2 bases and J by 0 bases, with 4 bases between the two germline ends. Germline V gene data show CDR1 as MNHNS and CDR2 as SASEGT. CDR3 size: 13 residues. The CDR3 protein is CASSERANYGYTF. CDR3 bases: TGTGCCAGCAGTGAACGGGCTAACTATGGCTACACCTTC.